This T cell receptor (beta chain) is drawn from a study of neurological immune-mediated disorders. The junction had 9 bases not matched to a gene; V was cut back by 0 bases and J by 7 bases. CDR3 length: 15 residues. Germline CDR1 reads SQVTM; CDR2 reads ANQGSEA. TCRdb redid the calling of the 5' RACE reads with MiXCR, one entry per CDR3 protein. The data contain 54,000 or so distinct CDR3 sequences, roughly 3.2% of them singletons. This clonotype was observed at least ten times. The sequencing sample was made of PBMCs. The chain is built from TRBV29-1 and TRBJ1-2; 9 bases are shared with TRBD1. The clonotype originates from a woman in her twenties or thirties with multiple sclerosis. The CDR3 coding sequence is TGCAGCGTTGAAGATCGCGGGGACAGGGCGGCTGGCTACACCTTC. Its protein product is CSVEDRGDRAAGYTF.